Each of the 18 T cell receptor beta chains below was sequenced from the same sample in a study of shared clonotypes between healthy human individuals. The repertoire was sequenced with immunoSEQ multiplex PCR; TCRdb's copy has only in-frame clones and lacks some. The table has about 960,000 clones, about 80% seen once; the top ten hold roughly 1.5%. Sequencing was done on a sample of memory CD4+ T cells sorted from blood. This sample's subset: CD45RA-negative fraction. The receptors derive from a man younger than 30 in good health.

This chain connects TRBV10-3 to TRBJ1-1, with 7 bases aligning to TRBD1. Looked up from germline, CDR1 is ENHRY and CDR2 is SYGVKD. After removal of 10 bases from V and 1 base from J, the junction contained 9 bases not matched to a gene. This CDR3 has 14 residues. In nucleotides, the CDR3 is TGTGCCACCCGACAGGGATCTGCGAACACTGAAGCTTTCTTT. Amino acids: CATRQGSANTEAFF.

The genes are TRBV5-4 and TRBJ1-3, with TRBD1 matching 7 bases. Trimming at V came to 0 bases and at J to 1 base, leaving 4 bases not matched to a gene. From germline, CDR1 is SGHNT and CDR2 YYREEE (reference sequence). The CDR3 is made up of 16 amino acids. The DNA for the CDR3 is TGTGCCAGCAGCTTGGGGGACAGACTATCTGGAAACACCATATATTTT. Amino acid sequence: CASSLGDRLSGNTIYF.

This chain links TRBV27 with TRBJ1-4; 7 positions agree with TRBD1. The CDR3 has 16 amino acids. With 5 bases clipped from V and 5 bases from J, the junction kept 11 bases outside the gene matches. Germline V CDR1 and CDR2: MNHEY, SMNVEV (reference sequence). CDR3 amino acids: CASSPRPGTANEKLFF. As DNA, the CDR3 is TGTGCCAGCAGTCCAAGACCCGGGACAGCAAATGAAAAACTGTTTTTT. Full variable domain (remainder filled in from reference TRBV27 and TRBJ1-4): EAQVTQNPRYLITVTGKKLTVTCSQNMNHEYMSWYRQDPGLGLRQIYYSMNVEVTDKGDVPEGYKVSRKEKRNFPLILESPSPNQTSLYFCASSPRPGTANEKLFFGSGTQLSVL.

The chain carries TRBV11-3 and TRBJ1-3; D is possibly TRBD1 (5 bases). CDR1 is SGHNT and CDR2 is YENEEA in the germline V gene. The CDR3 sequence is 17 residues long. V lost 1 base, J lost 0 bases, and 13 bases lay in between. CDR3 DNA sequence: TGTGCCAGCAGCTTAGCAAGCGGGGGTTTCTCTGGAAACACCATATATTTT. Its translation: CASSLASGGFSGNTIYF.

The rearrangement joins TRBV27 to TRBJ1-6; unclear D gene. The V end lost 5 bases, the J end lost 7 bases, and 9 bases lay between the germline ends. Germline V gene data show CDR1 as MNHEY and CDR2 as SMNVEV (reference sequence). The CDR3 runs 13 residues. DNA for the CDR3: TGTGCCAGCAGTAATACCAGGAATTCACCCCTCCACTTT. Its translation is CASSNTRNSPLHF.

The rearrangement joins TRBV15 to TRBJ1-1; D might be TRBD1 (6 bases). Deletions cut 1 base from V and 5 bases from J, with 14 bases between. This CDR3 comprises 15 residues. CDR1 and CDR2 from the germline V gene are LNHNV and YYDKDF (reference sequence). CDR3 in amino acids: CATSRGGGLGTEAFF. The CDR3 nucleotides read TGTGCCACCAGCAGAGGTGGGGGGCTCGGGACTGAAGCTTTCTTT.

This clone has only one observation. This sequence joins TRBV18 and TRBJ2-3; 7 bases match TRBD2. Looked up from germline, CDR1 is KGHSH and CDR2 is LQKENI. The CDR3 loop spans 18 amino acids. The V segment lost 5 bases and the J segment 2 bases; nucleotides outside the gene matches: 16. The CDR3: CASSSQTFLLAVTDTQYF. In nucleotides, the CDR3 is TGTGCCAGCTCATCACAGACTTTTTTGCTAGCGGTCACAGATACGCAGTATTTT.

The chain employs TRBV19 and TRBJ2-7, with 8 bases lining up with TRBD1. Germline lookup yields CDR1 LNHDA and CDR2 SQIVND (reference sequence). J gave up 6 bases and V 4 bases, and 5 bases lay outside the gene matches. The CDR3 consists of 13 residues. This CDR3 reads CASSRQGATEQYF. The CDR3 DNA reads TGTGCCAGTAGTAGGCAGGGGGCCACCGAGCAGTACTTC.

The V call is TRBV9, the J call TRBJ1-4, with 7 nucleotides matching TRBD1. V lost 4 bases to trimming and J lost 5 bases; unmatched junction nucleotides: 5. Germline V gene data show CDR1 as SGDLS and CDR2 as YYNGEE. CDR3 length: 14 residues. CDR3 in DNA: TGTGCCAGCAGCCGAGGGGGCGCAAATGAAAAACTGTTTTTT. Translating gives CASSRGGANEKLFF.

The chain combines TRBV9 with TRBJ2-5, with 12 positions matching TRBD2. With 3 bases clipped from V and 3 bases from J, the junction kept 6 bases outside the gene matches. Germline V gene lookup returns CDR1 SGDLS and CDR2 YYNGEE. This CDR3 has 16 amino acids. The CDR3 DNA sequence: TGTGCCAGCAGCGAGGGGGGACTAGCGGGTAAAGAGACCCAGTACTTC. Translating it yields CASSEGGLAGKETQYF. Full variable domain (outside the CDR3, taken from reference TRBV9 and TRBJ2-5): DSGVTQTPKHLITATGQRVTLRCSPRSGDLSVYWYQQSLDQGLQFLIQYYNGEERAKGNILERFSAQQFPDLHSELNLSSLELGDSALYFCASSEGGLAGKETQYFGPGTRLLVL.

V usage is TRBV19 and J usage is TRBJ2-7; D is undetermined. This CDR3 is built from 14 residues. Germline CDR1 LNHDA, CDR2 SQIVND (reference sequence). V gave up 1 base and J gave up 0 bases, with 7 bases separating them. The CDR3 region is CASSIVGYSYEQYF. Written as DNA, the CDR3 is TGTGCCAGTAGTATAGTGGGATACTCCTACGAGCAGTACTTC.

This clone showed up just once. The chain combines TRBV4-3 with TRBJ1-1; D call uncertain. CDR3 size: 13 residues. The germline CDR1 and CDR2 sequences are LGHNA and YSLEER. Trimming left V 0 bases short and J 9 bases short, with 11 bases between. The CDR3 sequence is CASSQDRGYQAFF. The CDR3 DNA follows: TGCGCCAGCAGCCAAGATCGAGGGTATCAAGCTTTCTTT.

The chain couples TRBV27 to TRBJ1-2; 11 bases line up with TRBD1. The V and J ends lost 6 bases and 8 bases, in that order; junction bases with no gene match: 17. Germline V gene lookup returns CDR1 MNHEY and CDR2 SMNVEV (reference sequence). CDR3 length: 17 amino acids. The CDR3 DNA follows: TGTGCCAGCAGCCCTGGACAGGGGGCATCCAGTGGTAGGGGCTACACCTTC. The encoded protein is CASSPGQGASSGRGYTF.

On this clone: Other nucleotide sequences in the sample specify the same CDR3. This chain links TRBV6-5 with TRBJ2-5, with 14 bases fitting TRBD2. V gave up 4 bases and J gave up 5 bases; unmatched junction bases: 3. Germline CDR1 reads MNHEY; CDR2 reads SVGAGI. The CDR3 spans 15 residues. This chain's CDR3 is CASSLGLAGVETQYF. CDR3 in DNA: TGTGCCAGCAGTTTGGGACTAGCGGGAGTCGAGACCCAGTACTTC.

The chain links TRBV6-6 to TRBJ1-2; D possibly corresponds to TRBD1 (5 bases). CDR3 length: 14 residues. Germline V lookup: CDR1 MNHNY, CDR2 SVGAGI (reference sequence). The ends were cut back, 6 bases at V and 5 bases at J, with 16 bases in the middle. The CDR3 nucleotides are TGTGCCAGCAGCCCAGATACAGGAGGGTATGGCTACACCTTC. Protein product: CASSPDTGGYGYTF.

This clone was detected a few times. The V gene is TRBV11-2, the J gene TRBJ2-1; TRBD2 aligns across 8 bases. Germline lookup yields CDR1 SGHAT and CDR2 FQNNGV. The CDR3 runs to 14 residues. The trim removed 5 bases at V and 6 bases at J, leaving 6 bases unmatched. In nucleotides, the CDR3 is TGTGCCAGCAGCGTAACAGCGGGAGTCAATGAGCAGTTCTTC. Its protein product is CASSVTAGVNEQFF.

This clone showed up just a few times. For the CDR3, the DNA is TGTGCCAGCAGCATGGGGAAAGGGGGCCCGGCGGAGCTGTTTTTT. Its translation: CASSMGKGGPAELFF. The chain has TRBV5-4 and TRBJ2-2, with TRBD1 matching over 7 bases. CDR1 and CDR2 from the germline V gene are SGHNT and YYREEE (reference sequence). The CDR3 consists of 15 residues. The J segment lost 10 bases and the V segment lost 4 bases, leaving 13 bases of the junction unmatched.

The chain has TRBV7-9 and TRBJ1-1, with 7 positions matching TRBD1. The V gene's germline CDR1 is SEHNR and CDR2 FQNEAQ (reference sequence). J was trimmed by 7 bases and V by 4 bases; bases with no gene match: 9. This CDR3 is built from 14 residues. Here the CDR3 reads CASSSSGGMDEAFF. The CDR3 DNA sequence: TGTGCCAGCAGCTCATCAGGGGGGATGGATGAAGCTTTCTTT. The full variable domain, its missing parts supplied by reference TRBV7-9 and TRBJ1-1, is DTGVSQNPRHKITKRGQNVTFRCDPISEHNRLYWYRQTLGQGPEFLTYFQNEAQLEKSRLLSDRFSAERPKGSFSTLEIQRTEQGDSAMYLCASSSSGGMDEAFFGQGTRLTVV.